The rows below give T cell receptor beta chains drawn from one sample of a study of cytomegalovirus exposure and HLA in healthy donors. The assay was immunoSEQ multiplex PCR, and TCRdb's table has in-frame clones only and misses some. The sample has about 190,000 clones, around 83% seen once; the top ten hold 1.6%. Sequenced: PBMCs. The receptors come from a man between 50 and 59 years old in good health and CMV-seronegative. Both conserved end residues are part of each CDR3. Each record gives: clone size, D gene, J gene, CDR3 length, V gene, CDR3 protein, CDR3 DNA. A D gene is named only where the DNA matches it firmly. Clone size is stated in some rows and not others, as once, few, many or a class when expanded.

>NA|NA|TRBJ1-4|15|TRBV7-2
CASSALRGSNEKLFF
TGTGCCAGCAGCGCCCTTCGAGGCTCTAATGAAAAACTGTTTTTT
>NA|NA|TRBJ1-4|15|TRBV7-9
CASSFAGNQREKLFF
TGTGCCAGCAGTTTCGCCGGGAACCAACGGGAAAAACTGTTTTTT
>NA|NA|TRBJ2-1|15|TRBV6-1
CASRSSALPYNEQFF
TGTGCCAGCAGGTCTAGCGCCCTTCCTTACAATGAGCAGTTCTTC
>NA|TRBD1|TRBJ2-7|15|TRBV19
CASSITTGGPYEQYF
TGTGCCAGTAGTATAACCACAGGGGGCCCCTACGAGCAGTACTTC
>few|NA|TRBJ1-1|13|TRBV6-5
CASNHRVNTEAFF
TGTGCCAGCAACCACAGGGTTAACACTGAAGCTTTCTTT
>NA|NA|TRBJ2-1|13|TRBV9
CASSPLARGEQFF
TGTGCCAGCAGCCCTCTAGCGCGAGGAGAACAGTTCTTC
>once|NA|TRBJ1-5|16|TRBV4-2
CASSQFEAGSNQPQHF
TGTGCCAGCAGCCAATTCGAAGCAGGGAGCAATCAGCCCCAGCATTTT
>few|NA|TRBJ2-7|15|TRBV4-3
CASSLTYRVVDEQYF
TGCGCCAGCAGCCTAACTTACAGGGTAGTCGACGAGCAGTACTTC
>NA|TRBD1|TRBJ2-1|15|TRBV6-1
CASSERTGGGNEQFF
TGTGCCAGCAGTGAAAGGACAGGGGGCGGAAATGAGCAGTTCTTC
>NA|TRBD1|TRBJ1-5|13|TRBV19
CATGQDSNQPQHF
TGTGCCACCGGACAGGATAGCAATCAGCCCCAGCATTTT
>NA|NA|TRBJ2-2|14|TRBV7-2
CASSWQGSTGELFF
TGTGCCAGCAGCTGGCAGGGGTCCACCGGGGAGCTGTTTTTT
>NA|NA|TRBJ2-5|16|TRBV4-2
CASSQERTSSGETQYF
TGTGCCAGCAGCCAAGAACGAACTAGCTCCGGAGAGACCCAGTACTTC
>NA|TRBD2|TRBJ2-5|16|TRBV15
CATSTGLAGGQETQYF
TGTGCCACCAGCACCGGCCTAGCGGGAGGGCAAGAGACCCAGTACTTC
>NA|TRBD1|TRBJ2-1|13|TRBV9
CASTGQRLNEQFF
TGTGCCAGCACGGGACAGCGACTTAATGAGCAGTTCTTC
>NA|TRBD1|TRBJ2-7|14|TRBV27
CASRIQGRTSEQYF
TGTGCCAGCAGAATACAGGGGAGAACTAGCGAGCAGTACTTC
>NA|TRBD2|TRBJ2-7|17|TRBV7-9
CATTIAGGPVFSHEQYF
TGTGCCACTACGATAGCGGGGGGGCCGGTCTTTTCCCACGAGCAGTACTTC
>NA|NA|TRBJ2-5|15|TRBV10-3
CAISESTGPSGAQYF
TGTGCCATCAGTGAGTCGACGGGCCCATCCGGGGCCCAGTACTTC